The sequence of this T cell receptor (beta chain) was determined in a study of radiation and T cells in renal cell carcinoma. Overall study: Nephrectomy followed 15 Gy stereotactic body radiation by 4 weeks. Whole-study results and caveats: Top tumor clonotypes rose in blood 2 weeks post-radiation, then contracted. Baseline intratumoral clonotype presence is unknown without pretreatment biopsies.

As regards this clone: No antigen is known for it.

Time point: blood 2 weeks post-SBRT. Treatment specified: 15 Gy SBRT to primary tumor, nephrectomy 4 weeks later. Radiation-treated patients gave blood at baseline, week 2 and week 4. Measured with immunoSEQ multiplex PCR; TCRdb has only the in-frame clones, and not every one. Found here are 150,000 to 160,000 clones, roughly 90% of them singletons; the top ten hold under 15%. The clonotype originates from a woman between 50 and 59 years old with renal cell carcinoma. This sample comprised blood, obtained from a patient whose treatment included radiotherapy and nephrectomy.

DNA of the CDR3: TGTGCCAGCAGCGTAGGGGAGGGTTTCGGCTACACCTTC. This translates into CASSVGEGFGYTF. The chain is built from TRBV9 and TRBJ1-2; D not resolved. Germline V CDR1 and CDR2: SGDLS, YYNGEE. V was clipped by 0 bases and J by 8 bases, with 11 bases between them. This CDR3 region has 13 residues.